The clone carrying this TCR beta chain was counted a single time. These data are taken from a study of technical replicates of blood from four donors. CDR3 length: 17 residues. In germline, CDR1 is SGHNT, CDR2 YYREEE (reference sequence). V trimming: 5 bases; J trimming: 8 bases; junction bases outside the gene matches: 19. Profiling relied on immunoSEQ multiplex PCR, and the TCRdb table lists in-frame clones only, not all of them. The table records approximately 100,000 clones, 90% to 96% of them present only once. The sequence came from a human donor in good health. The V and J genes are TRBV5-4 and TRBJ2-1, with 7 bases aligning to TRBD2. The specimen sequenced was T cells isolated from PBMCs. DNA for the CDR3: TGTGCCAGCAGGCTCGGACCCGGGACTACCCGTCCTTATGAGCAGTTCTTC. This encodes CASRLGPGTTRPYEQFF. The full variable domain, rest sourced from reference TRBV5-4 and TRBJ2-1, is ETGVTQSPTHLIKTRGQQVTLRCSSQSGHNTVSWYQQALGQGPQFIFQYYREEENGRGNFPPRFSGLQFPNYSSELNVNALELDDSALYLCASRLGPGTTRPYEQFFGPGTRLTVL.